The next 29 T cell receptor beta chains were all read from a single sample in a study of T cell changes during pregnancy in multiple sclerosis. Produced via immunoSEQ multiplex PCR; TCRdb's table is partial and in-frame only. The repertoire holds 85,000 to 100,000 clones, with 92% as singletons. The sample consisted of peripheral blood, taken in the first trimester of pregnancy. Receptors were obtained from a female donor with multiple sclerosis, enrolled in a pregnancy study.

The chain employs TRBV30 and TRBJ2-1; D possibly corresponds to TRBD2 (6 bases). CDR3 length: 13 residues. Germline CDR1 reads GTSNPN; CDR2 reads SVGIG (reference sequence). Trimming pared 2 bases from V and 7 bases from J, leaving 12 bases between. CDR3 bases: TGTGCCTGGAGTCGTTCGACTAGTAATGAGCAGTTCTTC. Its translation is CAWSRSTSNEQFF.

This chain links TRBV2 with TRBJ2-7, with 9 bases that match TRBD1. The CDR3 runs 15 residues. The ends lost 5 bases at V and 0 bases at J; junction bases unmatched: 5. Germline CDR1 reads SNHLY; CDR2 reads FYNNEI. The CDR3 here is CASSTGQGPSYEQYF. In DNA form, the CDR3 reads TGTGCCAGCAGTACGGGACAGGGCCCCTCCTACGAGCAGTACTTC.

The chain couples TRBV14 to TRBJ1-1; D gene uncertain. V was clipped by 1 base and J by 4 bases, with 16 bases between them. Germline values: CDR1 SGHDN, CDR2 FVKESK. The CDR3 contains 16 residues. The CDR3 loop reads CASSQGLRVTSTEAFF. The CDR3 DNA is TGTGCCAGCAGCCAAGGTCTTAGGGTTACTAGCACTGAAGCTTTCTTT.

The rearrangement links TRBV2 to TRBJ2-7, with D unresolved. CDR1 and CDR2 (germline): SNHLY, FYNNEI. The CDR3 length is 11 residues. V was clipped by 8 bases and J by 2 bases, with 7 bases between them. The DNA for the CDR3 is TGTGCCAGCTCCCGCGCCTACGAGCAGTACTTC. Residues: CASSRAYEQYF.

This rearrangement joins TRBV9 to TRBJ2-1, with D possibly TRBD2 on 6 matching bases. Trimming left V 4 bases short and J 6 bases short, with 14 bases between. There are 14 residues in the CDR3. CDR1 is SGDLS and CDR2 is YYNGEE in the germline V gene. CDR3 sequence: CASSPTGLFNEQFF. In DNA form, the CDR3 reads TGTGCCAGCAGCCCCACGGGACTCTTCAATGAGCAGTTCTTC.

This chain uses TRBV28 with TRBJ1-1; D perhaps matches TRBD1 (5 bases). The CDR3 covers 17 residues. Trimming removed 5 bases at V and 7 bases at J, with 26 bases between. Germline V gene lookup returns CDR1 MDHEN and CDR2 SYDVKM. CDR3 sequence reads: CASSNTLQVPKRGEAFF. DNA of the CDR3: TGTGCCAGCAGTAACACCTTACAGGTCCCTAAGCGTGGTGAAGCTTTCTTT. The full variable domain, with the rest looked up from reference TRBV28 and TRBJ1-1, is DVKVTQSSRYLVKRTGEKVFLECVQDMDHENMFWYRQDPGLGLRLIYFSYDVKMKEKGDIPEGYSVSREKKERFSLILESASTNQTSMYLCASSNTLQVPKRGEAFFGQGTRLTVV.

This chain uses TRBV19 with TRBJ2-1; no clear D gene. CDR3 length: 13 amino acids. Germline V CDR1 and CDR2: LNHDA, SQIVND (reference sequence). V dropped 2 bases and J dropped 9 bases, with 11 bases sitting between them. The CDR3 loop reads CASSIIQNGEQFF. For the CDR3, the DNA is TGTGCCAGTAGTATAATCCAGAATGGTGAGCAGTTCTTC.

V gene TRBV15 combines with J gene TRBJ1-2; weak D call: TRBD1 (6 bases). The V and J ends lost 7 bases and 7 bases respectively, with 22 bases between them. The germline gives CDR1 LNHNV, CDR2 YYDKDF (reference sequence). This CDR3 is built from 15 residues. CDR3 bases: TGTGCCACCAAGGAGGGGGGGCGCGTTGACGCTGGCTACACCTTC. Translated: CATKEGGRVDAGYTF.

The chain has TRBV28 and TRBJ2-7, with D possibly being TRBD2 (6 bases). With 4 bases removed from V and 0 bases from J, the gap between germline ends came to 22 bases. Looked up from germline, CDR1 is MDHEN and CDR2 is SYDVKM. This CDR3 is built from 18 residues. CDR3 protein: CASSSIPLVGGSSYEQYF. CDR3 nucleotides: TGTGCCAGCAGTTCTATACCTCTTGTGGGAGGCAGCTCCTACGAGCAGTACTTC. The entire variable domain, with the rest obtained from reference TRBV28 and TRBJ2-7, is as follows: DVKVTQSSRYLVKRTGEKVFLECVQDMDHENMFWYRQDPGLGLRLIYFSYDVKMKEKGDIPEGYSVSREKKERFSLILESASTNQTSMYLCASSSIPLVGGSSYEQYFGPGTRLTVT.

The V and J genes are TRBV29-1 and TRBJ1-3; D call uncertain. Germline V gives CDR1 SQVTM, CDR2 ANQGSEA. V lost 0 bases, J lost 10 bases, and 10 bases lay in between. The CDR3 runs 12 residues. DNA for the CDR3: TGCAGCGTTGAAGACGGGGAAAGGACCATATATTTT. Translation: CSVEDGERTIYF.

This chain connects TRBV6-1 to TRBJ1-3; no firm D call. The germline V gene has CDR1 MNHNS and CDR2 SASEGT. With 7 bases removed from V and 3 bases from J, the gap between germline ends came to 7 bases. The CDR3 length is 12 residues. CDR3 DNA: TGTGCCAGCATCCAGATTGGAAACACCATATATTTT. This gives the protein CASIQIGNTIYF.

This sequence joins TRBV5-4 and TRBJ2-1, with D possibly being TRBD2 (6 bases). Deletions cut 0 bases from V and 0 bases from J, with 10 bases between. There are 16 residues in the CDR3. Germline V lookup: CDR1 SGHNT, CDR2 YYREEE (reference sequence). The CDR3 sequence is CASSLGLVSSYNEQFF. As DNA, the CDR3 is TGTGCCAGCAGCTTGGGACTAGTTAGCTCCTACAATGAGCAGTTCTTC.

The chain is built from TRBV2 and TRBJ1-5; TRBD1 is a possible D gene (5 bases). This CDR3 contains 17 residues. Trimming cost V 2 bases and J 0 bases, with 14 bases left between them. CDR1 is SNHLY, CDR2 FYNNEI, per germline. CDR3 sequence reads: CASSERLTGYSNQPQHF. In nucleotides, the CDR3 is TGTGCCAGCAGTGAAAGACTTACAGGTTATAGCAATCAGCCCCAGCATTTT.

The chain uses TRBV7-9 and TRBJ2-2; weak D call: TRBD1 (5 bases). In germline, CDR1 is SEHNR, CDR2 FQNEAQ (reference sequence). There are 16 residues in the CDR3. V was cut by 0 bases and J by 6 bases, with 14 bases left in between. The CDR3 nucleotides are TGTGCCAGCAGCTTAGCGGAAGGGTTCAGGGCCGGGGAGCTGTTTTTT. It encodes CASSLAEGFRAGELFF.

CDR3 nucleotides: TGCGCCAGCAGCTTTAGTGTCGGGGGGCGAGAGACCCAGTACTTC. This encodes CASSFSVGGRETQYF. The V gene is TRBV5-1, the J gene TRBJ2-5, with TRBD2 as a possible D gene (7 bases). This CDR3 is 15 amino acids long. Germline V gene data show CDR1 as SGHRS and CDR2 as YFSETQ. The V and J ends lost 2 bases and 4 bases respectively, with 15 bases between them.

The V gene is TRBV7-8, the J gene TRBJ2-7, with 13 bases fitting TRBD2. Germline V gives CDR1 SGHVS, CDR2 FQNEAQ. This CDR3 is built from 18 residues. Trimming at V came to 3 bases and at J to 3 bases, leaving 11 bases not matched to a gene. The CDR3 loop reads CASSLGTGRLAGGYEQYF. The CDR3 DNA is TGTGCCAGCAGCTTGGGGACAGGCCGACTAGCGGGAGGCTACGAGCAGTACTTC. Full variable domain (remainder filled in from reference TRBV7-8 and TRBJ2-7): GAGVSQSPRYKVAKRGQDVALRCDPISGHVSLFWYQQALGQGPEFLTYFQNEAQLDKSGLPSDRFFAERPEGSVSTLKIQRTQQEDSAVYLCASSLGTGRLAGGYEQYFGPGTRLTVT.

This chain connects TRBV19 to TRBJ1-1; no clear D. CDR1 is LNHDA, CDR2 SQIVND, per germline (reference sequence). The CDR3 totals 12 residues. V dropped 7 bases and J dropped 8 bases, with 14 bases sitting between them. For the CDR3, the DNA is TGTGCCAGTAACCCGGGAGGACTGGAAGCTTTCTTT. Translated, it gives CASNPGGLEAFF.

The chain combines TRBV5-1 with TRBJ2-3, with D unresolved. Germline CDR1 SGHRS, CDR2 YFSETQ. Trimming stripped 1 base from V and 5 bases from J, with 8 bases between. The CDR3 covers 13 residues. CDR3 in amino acids: CASSLLARDTQYF. CDR3 sequence (DNA): TGCGCCAGCAGCTTGCTGGCCAGAGATACGCAGTATTTT.

This clone was seen only once. J is TRBJ2-3 and V is TRBV6-1; 9 bases fit TRBD2. The CDR3 loop spans 18 amino acids. Germline V gene lookup returns CDR1 MNHNS and CDR2 SASEGT. The trim removed 2 bases at V and 0 bases at J, leaving 9 bases unmatched. CDR3 coding DNA: TGTGCCAGCAGTGAAACTAGCGGGCCCTCAACTAGCACAGATACGCAGTATTTT. This translates into CASSETSGPSTSTDTQYF.

CDR3 loop: CSVVGQGGQETQYF. Written as DNA, the CDR3 is TGCAGCGTTGTAGGGCAGGGAGGGCAAGAGACCCAGTACTTC. The J gene is TRBJ2-5, the V gene TRBV29-1; TRBD2 agrees at 7 bases. The germline gives CDR1 SQVTM, CDR2 ANQGSEA. J was trimmed by 2 bases and V by 4 bases; bases with no gene match: 7. The CDR3 loop spans 14 amino acids.

The chain couples TRBV11-3 to TRBJ2-7; the match to TRBD2 covers 14 bases. V was pared by 5 bases and J by 7 bases, with 7 bases of the junction left unmatched. The CDR3 runs to 15 residues. CDR1 and CDR2 from the germline V gene are SGHNT and YENEEA. CDR3 protein: CASSRGGLAGEEQYF. CDR3 bases: TGTGCCAGCAGCCGGGGGGGACTAGCGGGAGAAGAGCAGTACTTC.

The chain uses TRBV7-2 and TRBJ2-2, with D possibly matching TRBD1 (6 bases). Germline loops: CDR1 SGHTA, CDR2 FQGNSA. V gave up 2 bases and J gave up 0 bases, with 16 bases separating them. The CDR3 is 18 residues long. CDR3 coding DNA: TGTGCCAGCAGCTTAAGGGGCACCGGGACAACGAACACCGGGGAGCTGTTTTTT. It specifies CASSLRGTGTTNTGELFF.

This sequence joins TRBV7-2 and TRBJ1-5, with D unresolved. The CDR3 spans 13 residues. In germline, CDR1 is SGHTA, CDR2 FQGNSA. V gave up 5 bases and J gave up 4 bases, with 9 bases separating them. For the CDR3, the DNA is TGTGCCAGCAGCGGGAGGGTGAATCAGCCCCAGCATTTT. This translates into CASSGRVNQPQHF.

The V and J genes are TRBV29-1 and TRBJ1-2; D not certain. V lost 5 bases to trimming and J lost 10 bases, with 14 bases between them. Germline CDR1 and CDR2: SQVTM and ANQGSEA. CDR3 length equals 11 residues. The CDR3 is CSVNPGEVYTF. The CDR3 DNA reads TGCAGCGTTAATCCTGGGGAGGTCTACACCTTC. Full variable domain (remainder filled in from reference TRBV29-1 and TRBJ1-2): SAVISQKPSRDICQRGTSLTIQCQVDSQVTMMFWYRQQPGQSLTLIATANQGSEATYESGFVIDKFPISRPNLTFSTLTVSNMSPEDSSIYLCSVNPGEVYTFGSGTRLTVV.

The chain employs TRBV6-6 and TRBJ1-5; TRBD1 aligns across 10 bases. The junction had 1 base not matched to a gene; V was cut back by 7 bases and J by 1 base. Per germline, CDR1 MNHNY and CDR2 SVGAGI (reference sequence). This CDR3 region has 14 residues. CDR3: CASKGQGSNQPQHF. CDR3 DNA: TGTGCCAGCAAGGGACAGGGGAGCAATCAGCCCCAGCATTTT.

The chain couples TRBV2 to TRBJ1-1, with unresolved D. Per germline, CDR1 SNHLY and CDR2 FYNNEI. V lost 10 bases and J lost 0, with 18 bases in between. The CDR3 sequence is 15 residues long. CDR3 loop: CATKPATLVNTEAFF. In DNA form, the CDR3 reads TGTGCCACCAAGCCAGCTACCCTAGTGAACACTGAAGCTTTCTTT.

The chain joins TRBV4-3 to TRBJ2-2, with TRBD2 matching 7 bases. The trim removed 0 bases at V and 3 bases at J, leaving 4 bases unmatched. Germline V gene lookup returns CDR1 LGHNA and CDR2 YSLEER. The CDR3 contains 16 residues. CDR3 nucleotide sequence: TGCGCCAGCAGCCAAGATGGCGGGGGTGACACCGGGGAGCTGTTTTTT. This encodes CASSQDGGGDTGELFF.

The chain joins TRBV9 to TRBJ2-1; TRBD2 might be the D (6 bases). The germline gives CDR1 SGDLS, CDR2 YYNGEE. The germline V and J ends were trimmed by 3 bases and 6 bases, with 19 bases remaining between them. The CDR3 length is 16 residues. CDR3 loop: CASSASGRDLANEQFF. DNA of the CDR3: TGTGCCAGCAGCGCCTCCGGGCGGGACCTCGCCAATGAGCAGTTCTTC.

The genes are TRBV28 and TRBJ2-5; possibly TRBD2 for D (6 bases). Germline V gives CDR1 MDHEN, CDR2 SYDVKM. The CDR3 length is 13 residues. Trimming took 10 bases from V and 2 from J, leaving 14 bases between them. The CDR3 DNA reads TGTGCCACGGGACTCTCTAGACAAGAGACCCAGTACTTC. Residues: CATGLSRQETQYF.